This T cell receptor (beta chain) was retrieved from a study of cytomegalovirus exposure and HLA in healthy donors. PCR amplification relied on 60 Vbeta primers (plus 13 Jbeta primers). The table came from immunoSEQ multiplex PCR; TCRdb's copy has only in-frame clones and leaves some out. This sample carries approximately 120,000 clones, about 10% of them seen once, and the ten largest clones take just over 4.5%. Healthy individuals who donated bone marrow served as the donors. CDR3 length: 16 residues. Germline values: CDR1 SGHKS, CDR2 YYEKEE (reference sequence). V was pared by 1 base and J by 4 bases, with 5 bases of the junction left unmatched.

V and J are TRBV5-5 and TRBJ2-1, with TRBD2 matching 10 bases. The sequence derives from a woman aged 18-29 years in good health and CMV-seropositive. Sequencing was performed on PBMCs. CDR3 in amino acids: CASSLSLLAGYNEQFF. The CDR3 DNA reads TGTGCCAGCAGCTTGTCTCTACTAGCGGGATACAATGAGCAGTTCTTC.